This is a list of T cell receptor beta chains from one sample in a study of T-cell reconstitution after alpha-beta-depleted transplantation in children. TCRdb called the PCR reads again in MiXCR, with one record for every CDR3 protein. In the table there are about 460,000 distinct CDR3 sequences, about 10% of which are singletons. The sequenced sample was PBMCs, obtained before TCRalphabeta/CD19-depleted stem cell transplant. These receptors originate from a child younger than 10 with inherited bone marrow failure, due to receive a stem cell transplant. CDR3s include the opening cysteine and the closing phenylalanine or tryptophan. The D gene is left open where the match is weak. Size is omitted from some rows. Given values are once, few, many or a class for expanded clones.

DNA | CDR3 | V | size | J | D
TGTGCCAGCAGTACCTCGACAGATAACTATGGCTACACCTTC | CASSTSTDNYGYTF | TRBV27 | . | TRBJ1-2 | .
TGTGCCAGCAGTTTAAGGCTGTTGTACAATGAGCAGTTCTTC | CASSLRLLYNEQFF | TRBV28 | many | TRBJ2-1 | .
TGTGCCAGCACCACCGACCCGGGAACTGAAGCTTTCTTT | CASTTDPGTEAFF | TRBV12-3/TRBV12-4 | few | TRBJ1-1 | .
TGTGCCAGCAGTCGTCTGTCTCAAGATACGCAGTATTTT | CASSRLSQDTQYF | TRBV13 | many | TRBJ2-3 | .
TGCAGTGCGACCCCCCACAATGAGCAGTTCTTC | CSATPHNEQFF | TRBV20-1 | many | TRBJ2-1 | .
TGCAGTGCTAGTTCCTTAACGTACGGGAATGAGCAGTTCTTC | CSASSLTYGNEQFF | TRBV20-1 | . | TRBJ2-1 | .
TGCGCCAGCAGCTTGGAGGGACAGCCCTACAATGAGCAGTTCTTC | CASSLEGQPYNEQFF | TRBV5-1 | many | TRBJ2-1 | TRBD1
TGTGCCAGCCTCGGAACCTACAATGAGCAGTTCTTC | CASLGTYNEQFF | TRBV6-1 | . | TRBJ2-1 | .
TGTGCCATCAGTGACAGTGCCTCGCCGTCCTACGAGCAGTACTTC | CAISDSASPSYEQYF | TRBV10-3 | . | TRBJ2-7 | .
TGTGCCAGCAGTTTAATCGGCTACGGGGGCAGGTACACCTTC | CASSLIGYGGRYTF | TRBV27 | many | TRBJ1-2 | .
TGTGCCATTGGGGCGGGGAATGAGCAGTTCTTC | CAIGAGNEQFF | TRBV18 | many | TRBJ2-1 | .
TGTGCCAGCAGCGGGACTAGCGCTTGGAATGAGCAGTTCTTC | CASSGTSAWNEQFF | TRBV5-4 | few | TRBJ2-1 | TRBD2
TGCGCCAGCAGCCCGGGGGGGACCGATAACTATGGCTACACCTTC | CASSPGGTDNYGYTF | TRBV4-3 | . | TRBJ1-2 | .
TGTGCCGGACCGGGACAGGGACCAGGTGAAAAACTGTTTTTT | CAGPGQGPGEKLFF | TRBV10-3 | . | TRBJ1-4 | TRBD1
TGTGCCAGCAGCTTAGTTGACCCAGAGACCCAGTACTTC | CASSLVDPETQYF | TRBV7-9 | many | TRBJ2-5 | .
TGCAGCGTAGTGGGGGCGACTAGCGCAAGGAGTTCCTACGAGCAGTACTTC | CSVVGATSARSSYEQYF | TRBV29-1 | . | TRBJ2-7 | TRBD2
TGTGCCAGCAGTTTATATGTGGGGGCTGGAAACACCATATATTTT | CASSLYVGAGNTIYF | TRBV28 | many | TRBJ1-3 | .
TGCGCCAGCAGCGGAACTAGCGGCGTGAACACCGGGGAGCTGTTTTTT | CASSGTSGVNTGELFF | TRBV5-1 | . | TRBJ2-2 | TRBD2
TGCGCCAGCAGCTTGGATACTAGTAGGGAGACCCAGTACTTC | CASSLDTSRETQYF | TRBV5-1 | many | TRBJ2-5 | .
TGTGCCAGCAGACCAAACACCGGGGAGCTGTTTTTT | CASRPNTGELFF | TRBV6-6 | many | TRBJ2-2 | .
TGTGCCAGCAGGTCCGGGACATTCCCCTACAATGAGCAGTTCTTC | CASRSGTFPYNEQFF | TRBV6-1 | . | TRBJ2-1 | .
TGCAGCGTTCTCTCAGCGGGAGGGCCCGGCGATGAGCAGTTCTTC | CSVLSAGGPGDEQFF | TRBV29-1 | many | TRBJ2-1 | TRBD2
TGTGCCAGCAGCTTGCGGGTTGGCTATGGCTACACCTTC | CASSLRVGYGYTF | TRBV5-6 | many | TRBJ1-2 | .
TGCGCCAGCAGCGGACAGGGTTTCGCTGAAGCTTTCTTT | CASSGQGFAEAFF | TRBV5-1 | few | TRBJ1-1 | TRBD1
TGCGCCAGCAGCCAAGAAATGGCTAGTTACAATGAGCAGTTCTTC | CASSQEMASYNEQFF | TRBV4-3 | many | TRBJ2-1 | .
TGTGCCAGCAGTTTAGGGCGGGCGGGGGATCAGCCCCAGCATTTT | CASSLGRAGDQPQHF | TRBV27 | many | TRBJ1-5 | .
TGTGCCACCAGCAGAGCCCAAGACAGACCCTACTATGGCCACACCTTC | CATSRAQDRPYYGHTF | TRBV15 | . | TRBJ1-2 | .
TGTGCCAGCAGCTTCACAGGGATTTCATACAATGAGCAGTTCTTC | CASSFTGISYNEQFF | TRBV7-8 | many | TRBJ2-1 | .
TGCAGTGCTCACGAGACTAGCGGGAGTGAAGAGACCCAGTACTTC | CSAHETSGSEETQYF | TRBV20-1 | . | TRBJ2-5 | TRBD2
TGTGCCTGGACCTTAGGGGGGTTTTGGGAGACCCAGTACTTC | CAWTLGGFWETQYF | TRBV30 | many | TRBJ2-5 | .
TGTGCCATCAGTGTCTCTAGCGGGCGAGTTAACAATGAGCAGTTCTTC | CAISVSSGRVNNEQFF | TRBV10-3 | many | TRBJ2-1 | TRBD2
TGTGCCAGCAGTACGCCCCCGGGGGGGGGAATCGGGGAGCTGTTTTTT | CASSTPPGGGIGELFF | TRBV6-2/TRBV6-3 | few | TRBJ2-2 | TRBD2